The next 24 T cell receptor beta chains were all read from a single sample in a study of a mutant IDH1 vaccine in newly diagnosed glioma. Assay: immunoSEQ multiplex PCR; the TCRdb copy retains only in-frame clones and omits some. The data show approximately 88,000 clones, with around 77% seen just once and over 6.5% held by the top ten. Time point defined: baseline, week 1 (first vaccination visit). The treatment is: pre-vaccination baseline after standard-of-care therapy. The sequenced sample was PBMCs, obtained from a glioma patient treated with radiotherapy, temozolomide or both. Every receptor here comes from a man aged 35-49 years with glioma.

The V gene is TRBV28, the J gene TRBJ2-5, with 8 bases aligning to TRBD1. Germline V gene lookup returns CDR1 MDHEN and CDR2 SYDVKM. V was clipped by 5 bases and J by 5 bases; unmatched bases: 7. CDR3 length: 14 amino acids. The DNA for the CDR3 is TGTGCCAGCAGTGCAGGGGGCTCTGGGGAGACCCAGTACTTC. It translates to CASSAGGSGETQYF.

The J gene is TRBJ1-6, the V gene TRBV27; the match to TRBD1 covers 8 bases. The trim removed 5 bases at V and 9 bases at J, leaving 6 bases unmatched. CDR1 MNHEY and CDR2 SMNVEV come from the germline V gene (reference sequence). There are 14 residues in the CDR3. The CDR3 DNA reads as TGTGCCAGCAGTATCGGACAGGGTGGTTCACCCCTCCACTTT. Amino acid sequence: CASSIGQGGSPLHF.

This sequence joins TRBV6-5 and TRBJ1-1, with 8 bases aligning to TRBD1. Trimming took 6 bases from V and 0 from J; bases not matched to a gene: 6. Germline V lookup: CDR1 MNHEY, CDR2 SVGAGI. CDR3 length equals 15 residues. The DNA of the CDR3 is TGTGCCAGCAGGACAGGGGCGTCCCTGAACACTGAAGCTTTCTTT. This encodes CASRTGASLNTEAFF.

This clone was seen a few times. The V call is TRBV7-3, the J call TRBJ2-1; 10 bases match TRBD2. The CDR3 totals 14 residues. In germline, CDR1 is SGHTA, CDR2 FQGTGA. J gave up 9 bases and V 4 bases, and 6 bases lay outside the gene matches. CDR3 region: CASSSLAGATEQFF. The CDR3 DNA reads TGTGCCAGCAGCTCTCTAGCGGGAGCCACTGAGCAGTTCTTC.

This clone was found once. The J gene is TRBJ2-1, the V gene TRBV9; the D is unclear. The length of the CDR3 is 13 residues. Germline V CDR1 and CDR2: SGDLS, YYNGEE. Between the trimmed V and J ends, which lost 1 base and 3 bases, there was a span of 5 bases. The CDR3 DNA follows: TGTGCCAGCAGCGTAAACGGCTACAATGAGCAGTTCTTC. This gives the protein CASSVNGYNEQFF.

V usage is TRBV10-3 and J usage is TRBJ2-4; unclear D gene. Germline V gene lookup returns CDR1 ENHRY and CDR2 SYGVKD. The CDR3 has 14 amino acids. Trimming shortened V by 0 bases and J by 8 bases, and 11 bases separated the two germline ends. The CDR3, as DNA: TGTGCCATCAGTGAGTCTACTCCCCACGACATTCAGTACTTC. Translated, it gives CAISESTPHDIQYF.

The chain combines TRBV2 with TRBJ1-4; 9 bases map to TRBD1. The CDR3 totals 14 residues. Germline V gene data show CDR1 as SNHLY and CDR2 as FYNNEI. Trimming at V came to 6 bases and at J to 8 bases, leaving 7 bases not matched to a gene. The CDR3 DNA reads as TGTGCCAGCAGGGAGACAGGGGGACGGGAAAAACTGTTTTTT. Translating gives CASRETGGREKLFF.

The chain employs TRBV7-9 and TRBJ1-1; possible D gene TRBD1, 5 bases. This CDR3 contains 17 residues. Germline values: CDR1 SEHNR, CDR2 FQNEAQ (reference sequence). V was trimmed by 0 bases and J by 0 bases, leaving 14 bases between them. In DNA, the CDR3 is TGTGCCAGCAGCTTAGCGGGGGGTGTCGGGCTGAACACTGAAGCTTTCTTT. Its translation is CASSLAGGVGLNTEAFF.

The chain combines TRBV7-2 with TRBJ2-7, with 7 bases that match TRBD1. The CDR3 contains 14 residues. CDR1 and CDR2 from the germline V gene are SGHTA and FQGNSA. The ends lost 5 bases at V and 4 bases at J; junction bases unmatched: 8. The DNA of the CDR3 is TGTGCCAGCAGCCGTGACCCGGGACAGTACGAGCAGTACTTC. Protein: CASSRDPGQYEQYF.

The chain couples TRBV6-1 to TRBJ2-3; 7 nucleotides agree with TRBD2. This CDR3 spans 13 amino acids. The trim removed 7 bases at V and 2 bases at J, leaving 3 bases unmatched. Germline CDR1 reads MNHNS; CDR2 reads SASEGT. The CDR3 DNA follows: TGTGCCAGCACTAGCGGAATCACAGATACGCAGTATTTT. Its translation is CASTSGITDTQYF.

The chain links TRBV2 to TRBJ2-3, with D unclear. V was trimmed by 4 bases and J by 5 bases, leaving 10 bases between them. The CDR3 has 13 amino acids. Germline-derived CDR1 and CDR2 are SNHLY and FYNNEI. The CDR3 sequence: CASSGNPGDTQYF. For the CDR3, the DNA is TGTGCCAGCAGTGGGAATCCGGGAGATACGCAGTATTTT.

This clone was recorded only once. The J gene is TRBJ2-7, the V gene TRBV5-1; D unclear. Germline lookup yields CDR1 SGHRS and CDR2 YFSETQ. The CDR3 length is 15 residues. V lost 3 bases, J lost 0 bases, and 13 bases lay in between. DNA of the CDR3: TGCGCCAGCAGCTGGCCCAGCTCCCTCTCCTACGAGCAGTACTTC. Translating it yields CASSWPSSLSYEQYF.

The chain employs TRBV27 and TRBJ2-7; 11 bases map to TRBD1. There are 15 residues in the CDR3. Germline CDR1 is MNHEY and CDR2 is SMNVEV (reference sequence). The V and J ends lost 5 bases and 3 bases, in that order; junction bases with no gene match: 6. The CDR3 region has the DNA TGTGCCAGCAGTGCGGGACAGGGGGGAATCTACGAGCAGTACTTC. This gives the protein CASSAGQGGIYEQYF.

The V gene is TRBV4-3, the J gene TRBJ1-2; maybe TRBD1 (5 bases). Per germline, CDR1 LGHNA and CDR2 YSLEER. Trimming left V 0 bases short and J 7 bases short, with 15 bases between. CDR3 length equals 15 residues. In nucleotides, the CDR3 is TGCGCCAGCAGCCAAGAGGGGTCAGGGATAAGTGGCTACACCTTC. Translation gives CASSQEGSGISGYTF.

J is TRBJ2-2 and V is TRBV12-5; no reliable D call. Trimming stripped 9 bases from V and 0 bases from J, with 8 bases between. CDR3 length equals 13 residues. CDR1 LGHNT and CDR2 FRNRAP come from the germline V gene. The CDR3 nucleotides read TGTGCTAGCACTCAGGCGAACACCGGGGAGCTGTTTTTT. As protein: CASTQANTGELFF.

The gene calls are TRBV6-5 and TRBJ1-2, with 7 bases lining up with TRBD1. V shed 0 bases, J shed 8 bases, and the junction held 0 bases outside the gene matches. The CDR3 consists of 12 residues. Germline-derived CDR1 and CDR2 are MNHEY and SVGAGI. CDR3: CASSYSTGGYTF. Written as DNA, the CDR3 is TGTGCCAGCAGTTACTCGACAGGGGGCTACACCTTC.

This sequence joins TRBV10-3 and TRBJ1-5; D remains ambiguous. Per the germline V gene, CDR1 is ENHRY and CDR2 is SYGVKD. This CDR3 region has 13 residues. Deletions cut 2 bases from V and 5 bases from J, with 7 bases between. CDR3 sequence: CAISEEDDQPQHF. In nucleotides, the CDR3 is TGTGCCATCAGTGAGGAGGACGATCAGCCCCAGCATTTT.

The chain has TRBV7-2 and TRBJ2-4; 9 bases are a match to TRBD1. The CDR3 has 15 residues. V gave up 2 bases and J gave up 9 bases; unmatched junction bases: 8. Germline CDR1 SGHTA, CDR2 FQGNSA. The CDR3 nucleotides read TGTGCCAGCAGCTTACGGGGACAGGGAGTTAGCATTCAGTACTTC. This translates into CASSLRGQGVSIQYF.

V and J are TRBV18 and TRBJ1-2; D is possibly TRBD1 (5 bases). The CDR3 sequence is 15 residues long. Germline lookup yields CDR1 KGHSH and CDR2 LQKENI. V was pared by 0 bases and J by 4 bases, with 12 bases between. For the CDR3, the DNA is TGTGCCAGCTCACCACCGGGACTAGGAGCCTATGGCTACACCTTC. Translating gives CASSPPGLGAYGYTF.

The chain couples TRBV10-3 to TRBJ1-3; D is uncertain. This CDR3 contains 14 residues. CDR1 is ENHRY, CDR2 SYGVKD, per germline. V was pared by 11 bases and J by 2 bases, with 16 bases between. CDR3 loop: CAAPGFRAGNTIYF. CDR3 nucleotides: TGTGCCGCCCCGGGGTTTAGGGCTGGAAACACCATATATTTT.

The rearrangement uses TRBV25-1 and TRBJ2-3; TRBD1 or TRBD2 may be the D gene (6 bases each). From germline, CDR1 is MGHDK and CDR2 SYGVNS. The CDR3 spans 15 residues. Trimming took 3 bases from V and 6 from J, leaving 16 bases between them. The CDR3 here is CASSEDRGRIDTQYF. The CDR3 nucleotides read TGTGCCAGCAGTGAGGACCGGGGGCGAATCGATACGCAGTATTTT.

This chain links TRBV2 with TRBJ2-7, with 7 bases identical to TRBD1. Germline V gene lookup returns CDR1 SNHLY and CDR2 FYNNEI. V gave up 3 bases and J gave up 5 bases; unmatched junction bases: 13. The CDR3 spans 16 residues. The DNA for the CDR3 is TGTGCCAGCAGTGATGACATAGACAGGGCGGGCGACGAGCAGTACTTC. Protein sequence: CASSDDIDRAGDEQYF.

This clone was seen more than once but under ten times. The gene calls are TRBV15 and TRBJ1-2, with 12 bases identical to TRBD1. Germline trimming cut 1 base from V and 2 bases from J; bases unmatched to any gene: 5. The CDR3 sequence is 17 residues long. From germline, CDR1 is LNHNV and CDR2 YYDKDF (reference sequence). The CDR3 loop is CATSRGGQGARNYGYTF. The CDR3 nucleotides read TGTGCCACCAGCAGAGGGGGACAGGGGGCGCGGAACTATGGCTACACCTTC.

The V gene is TRBV7-6, the J gene TRBJ1-5; D call uncertain. With 1 base removed from V and 7 bases from J, the gap between germline ends came to 8 bases. This CDR3 comprises 13 residues. Germline V lookup: CDR1 SGHVS, CDR2 FNYEAQ. CDR3 in amino acids: CASSLGGGQPQHF. CDR3 sequence (DNA): TGTGCCAGCAGCTTAGGGGGAGGACAGCCCCAGCATTTT.